The clone carrying this T cell receptor (beta chain) showed up just once. Its antigen is not known. The entry originates in a study of identifying expanded T cells in peripheral blood. Collection occurred without any documented infections or immune events in donors. Findings of the study overall: Approximately two-week clone count variance significantly increased as total template count grew.

TCRdb's copy holds only in-frame clones and misses some; the assay was immunoSEQ multiplex PCR. Seen here are around 95,000 clones, about 90% observed once, and the top ten hold 4.5% to 6.5%. The sample was blood. The receptor was isolated from a person aged 18 to 70 in good health.

The CDR3 here is CASSDGRDTGSNQPQHF. The CDR3 bases are TGTGCCAGCAGTGATGGGAGGGACACCGGGAGCAATCAGCCCCAGCATTTT. This sequence joins TRBV25-1 and TRBJ1-5; maybe TRBD1 (6 bases). The CDR3 sequence is 17 residues long. Germline CDR1 MGHDK, CDR2 SYGVNS. V lost 3 bases, J lost 1 base, and 16 bases lay in between.